The source of this T cell receptor beta chain is a study of radiation and T cells in renal cell carcinoma. V lost 7 bases, J lost 2 bases, and 17 bases lay in between. CDR3 length equals 14 residues. CDR1 SQVTM and CDR2 ANQGSEA come from the germline V gene. TCRdb's copy holds only in-frame clones and misses some; the assay was immunoSEQ multiplex PCR. This sample yields about 130,000 clones, of which 70% to 90% are seen a single time; 5.5% to 6.5% belongs to the top ten. A word on this clone: Its antigen remains unknown.

This sample's time point: blood 2 weeks post-SBRT. The treatment is: 15 Gy SBRT to primary tumor, nephrectomy 4 weeks later. This renal cell carcinoma was of the clear cell type. Whole-study findings and limits: Without pretreatment biopsies, baseline tumor clonotype presence was undetermined. From baseline, blood top tumor clonotypes peaked at 2 weeks post-radiation.

The chain couples TRBV29-1 to TRBJ1-2, with a possible D match to TRBD1 (5 bases). The input for sequencing was blood, taken from a patient whose treatment included radiotherapy and nephrectomy. The receptor was isolated from a woman between 70 and 85 years old with renal cell carcinoma. The CDR3 region is CSAEAGTSNYGYTF. The DNA of the CDR3 is TGCAGCGCAGAGGCCGGGACCTCGAACTATGGCTACACCTTC.